These 14 T cell receptor beta chains share one sample of origin, sequenced in a study of blood T cell repertoires in COVID-19. The data were produced by immunoSEQ multiplex PCR, yet TCRdb's version contains in-frame clones alone and is incomplete. The data contain hundreds of thousands of clones, roughly 91% of them singletons. The sample consisted of PBMCs or T cells enriched from blood (not recorded which). The receptors here all came from a woman aged 45-59 years who had been exposed to COVID-19.

The chain employs TRBV27 and TRBJ2-1, with 8 bases identical to TRBD2. The CDR3 totals 17 residues. Germline CDR1 is MNHEY and CDR2 is SMNVEV (reference sequence). Losses at the gene ends were 4 bases for V and 4 bases for J; bases not matched to a gene: 12. CDR3 in DNA: TGTGCCAGCAGTTCCCACAATCGGGGGGGCCAGTACAATGAGCAGTTCTTC. Its protein is CASSSHNRGGQYNEQFF.

The chain carries TRBV14 and TRBJ2-5, with no clear D. CDR1 and CDR2 from the germline V gene are SGHDN and FVKESK. V gave up 5 bases and J gave up 1 base, with 17 bases separating them. The CDR3 is made up of 16 amino acids. As DNA, the CDR3 is TGTGCCAGCAGCTTTCTACCGGCGGCTACCCAAGAGACCCAGTACTTC. It translates to CASSFLPAATQETQYF.

As to this clone: The sample carries other DNA sequences with the same CDR3. The chain recombines TRBV20-1 with TRBJ2-7; unclear D gene. From germline, CDR1 is DFQATT and CDR2 SNEGSKA (reference sequence). V gave up 3 bases and J gave up 3 bases, with 6 bases separating them. The CDR3 sequence is 11 residues long. The CDR3 coding sequence is TGCAGTGCTAGCCGCGGCTACGAGCAGTACTTC. It is translated as CSASRGYEQYF.

The J gene is TRBJ2-5, the V gene TRBV12-3 or TRBV12-4; D unclear. CDR3 length equals 13 residues. V dropped 6 bases and J dropped 1 base, with 9 bases sitting between them. The CDR3 DNA follows: TGTGCCAGCAGCTTCCGGGTCCAAGAGACCCAGTACTTC. It specifies CASSFRVQETQYF.

The chain links TRBV11-2 to TRBJ2-5; TRBD1 is a possible D gene (5 bases). CDR1 is SGHAT and CDR2 is FQNNGV in the germline V gene. Trimming removed 3 bases from V and 1 base from J, with 9 bases in between. CDR3 length: 14 residues. Here the CDR3 DNA reads TGTGCCAGCAGCTTTACAGGTGTCCAAGAGACCCAGTACTTC. Its protein is CASSFTGVQETQYF.

The chain recombines TRBV5-1 with TRBJ2-7, with D unclear. The CDR3 has 15 amino acids. Germline V gene lookup returns CDR1 SGHRS and CDR2 YFSETQ. The germline V and J ends were trimmed by 4 bases and 5 bases, with 19 bases remaining between them. CDR3 protein: CASSRRYGVSDEQYF. In nucleotides, the CDR3 is TGCGCCAGCAGCCGTAGATATGGTGTGTCGGACGAGCAGTACTTC.

This chain connects TRBV30 to TRBJ1-1, with a weak D call TRBD1 (6 bases). The V gene lost 4 bases and the J gene lost 4 bases, with 10 bases spanning the gap. Germline V CDR1 and CDR2: GTSNPN, SVGIG (reference sequence). CDR3 length: 12 amino acids. CDR3 nucleotides: TGTGCCTGGAACAGGGTAGGCACTGAAGCTTTCTTT. It yields the protein CAWNRVGTEAFF. Complete variable domain (other parts from reference TRBV30 and TRBJ1-1): SQTIHQWPATLVQPVGSPLSLECTVEGTSNPNLYWYRQAAGRGLQLLFYSVGIGQISSEVPQNLSASRPQDRQFILSSKKLLLSDSGFYLCAWNRVGTEAFFGQGTRLTVV.

This chain uses TRBV19 with TRBJ2-5; TRBD1 matches at 7 bases. CDR1 is LNHDA and CDR2 is SQIVND in the germline V gene (reference sequence). J gave up 2 bases and V 3 bases, and 6 bases lay outside the gene matches. The CDR3 length is 15 residues. CDR3 amino acids: CASSMAGRGQETQYF. CDR3 nucleotides: TGTGCCAGTAGTATGGCGGGCAGGGGGCAAGAGACCCAGTACTTC.

This chain links TRBV15 with TRBJ1-1; D remains unclear. Trimming cost V 1 base and J 4 bases, with 7 bases left between them. Germline CDR1 LNHNV, CDR2 YYDKDF (reference sequence). The CDR3 consists of 13 residues. The CDR3 nucleotides read TGTGCCACCAGCAGAGTAGAGAGCACTGAAGCTTTCTTT. Translated: CATSRVESTEAFF.

The V and J genes are TRBV6-1 and TRBJ1-5; weak D call: TRBD1 (5 bases). The CDR3 loop spans 15 amino acids. Trimming pared 1 base from V and 4 bases from J, leaving 11 bases between. Germline loops: CDR1 MNHNS, CDR2 SASEGT. The CDR3 nucleotides are TGTGCCAGCAGTGAAGGGGGGGGGTGGAATCAGCCCCAGCATTTT. It specifies CASSEGGGWNQPQHF.

This chain joins TRBV27 and TRBJ1-1; maybe TRBD1 (5 bases). Trimming pared 5 bases from V and 5 bases from J, leaving 9 bases between. Germline CDR1 is MNHEY and CDR2 is SMNVEV (reference sequence). CDR3 length: 12 amino acids. The CDR3 DNA reads TGTGCCAGCAGTACTCGGGGGACTGAAGCTTTCTTT. It is translated as CASSTRGTEAFF.

This rearrangement joins TRBV2 to TRBJ1-2; D perhaps matches TRBD1 (5 bases). Germline CDR1 reads SNHLY; CDR2 reads FYNNEI. The CDR3 consists of 15 residues. V lost 1 base, J lost 0 bases, and 9 bases lay in between. The CDR3 region is CASSEDRTTNYGYTF. The CDR3 DNA follows: TGTGCCAGCAGTGAAGACAGGACAACTAACTATGGCTACACCTTC.

The V call is TRBV5-1, the J call TRBJ1-2; D might be TRBD1 (6 bases). The CDR3 runs 13 residues. Germline-derived CDR1 and CDR2 are SGHRS and YFSETQ. Trimming stripped 5 bases from V and 8 bases from J, with 16 bases between. The CDR3 DNA reads as TGCGCCAGCAGTAGTGGGACATCCGTCGGCTACACCTTC. Its protein product is CASSSGTSVGYTF.

The chain carries TRBV5-6 and TRBJ1-3; maybe TRBD1 (5 bases). There are 14 residues in the CDR3. Germline CDR1 SGHDT, CDR2 YYEEEE. The ends were cut back, 1 base at V and 4 bases at J, with 9 bases in the middle. The CDR3 loop reads CASSLRGGGNTIYF. CDR3 coding DNA: TGTGCCAGCAGCTTGAGGGGTGGAGGAAACACCATATATTTT.